The present T cell receptor (beta chain) was sequenced within a study of T cell responses to AZD1222 COVID-19 vaccine. This clone has ten or more counts. Its antigen is unknown. V dropped 3 bases and J dropped 6 bases, with 23 bases sitting between them. CDR1 is WNHNN and CDR2 is SYGVQD in the germline V gene (reference sequence). The CDR3 contains 17 residues. Points from the study as a whole: The span of vaccine-associated CD4 TCRs extended across spike, with dominance at 160-218 and 743-854. In the spike-specific TCR repertoire, nearly half reportedly target unmutated variant regions.

The protocol was immunoSEQ multiplex PCR, while the TCRdb copy is restricted to in-frame clones and leaves out a portion. The sample shows 90,000 to 130,000 clones, 70% to 90% of them seen only once. The sample here was peripheral blood, taken on day 0 of AZD1222 vaccination. This receptor was obtained from an adult in good health. The chain uses TRBV10-1 and TRBJ1-1; D is possibly TRBD1 (5 bases). The CDR3 sequence: CASSDVRFGAPQAEAFF. The DNA for the CDR3 is TGCGCCAGCAGTGATGTACGCTTTGGGGCCCCCCAGGCTGAAGCTTTCTTT.